This is a list of T cell receptor beta chains from one sample in a study of blood T cell repertoires in COVID-19. Using immunoSEQ multiplex PCR, the repertoire was profiled, and TCRdb retains in-frame clones only, with some absent. The data hold around 400,000 clones, with 80% to 85% observed a single time. Source material: PBMCs or T cells enriched from blood (not recorded which). The receptors stem from a woman aged 45-65 years who had recovered from COVID-19. The CDR3 runs from the conserved cysteine through the conserved F or W. D genes are given only for firm matches. The listing skips clone size in some rows; elsewhere it reads once, few, many or a size class.

cdr3_aa	cdr3_nt	d_call	clone_size	j_call	cdr3_length	v_call
CASSEAGQGYGYTF	TGTGCCAGCAGCGAAGCCGGGCAGGGCTATGGCTACACCTTC	.	few	TRBJ1-2	14	TRBV7-9
CASGLSLAAGAGNTGELFF	TGTGCTAGTGGTTTGAGTTTAGCTGCTGGGGCTGGTAACACCGGGGAGCTGTTTTTT	.	.	TRBJ2-2	19	TRBV12-5
CASSQEGESSPLHF	TGCGCCAGCAGCCAAGAAGGAGAGTCCTCACCCCTCCACTTT	.	.	TRBJ1-6	14	TRBV4-3
CASSSPGGDNNSPLHF	TGTGCCAGCAGTTCTCCAGGGGGCGATAATAATTCACCCCTCCACTTT	TRBD1	.	TRBJ1-6	16	TRBV5-4
CASSLSPPRRSFLYEQYF	TGTGCCAGCAGTTTATCGCCACCCCGGAGGTCCTTTTTATACGAGCAGTACTTC	.	.	TRBJ2-7	18	TRBV27
CASSLVGFGASGNTIYF	TGTGCCAGCAGTCTTGTAGGTTTTGGGGCCTCTGGAAACACCATATATTTT	.	.	TRBJ1-3	17	TRBV3-1/TRBV3-2
CSATEGSEQFF	TGCAGTGCTACGGAGGGTTCAGAGCAGTTCTTC	.	.	TRBJ2-1	11	TRBV20-1
CASSTSGSEAFF	TGTGCCAGTAGTACCTCGGGGTCTGAAGCTTTCTTT	.	.	TRBJ1-1	12	TRBV19
CATSTGGGANTEAFF	TGTGCCACCAGCACGGGGGGGGGAGCGAACACTGAAGCTTTCTTT	.	.	TRBJ1-1	15	TRBV15
CASSYAREQYF	TGTGCCAGCAGTTACGCGCGGGAGCAGTACTTC	.	.	TRBJ2-7	11	TRBV6-5
CASSLTAPNTEAFF	TGTGCCAGCAGCCTGACTGCACCGAACACTGAAGCTTTCTTT	.	.	TRBJ1-1	14	TRBV5-6
CASSPKAGFGYTF	TGTGCCAGCAGCCCTAAAGCGGGTTTTGGCTACACCTTC	.	.	TRBJ1-2	13	TRBV14
CASTLSGSPGAPLHF	TGTGCCAGCACCCTAAGCGGGTCCCCTGGGGCACCCCTCCACTTT	.	.	TRBJ1-6	15	TRBV6-5
CASRHTGESSYNEQFF	TGTGCCAGCAGACATACAGGGGAGAGCTCCTACAATGAGCAGTTCTTC	TRBD1	.	TRBJ2-1	16	TRBV5-4
CASSLGLSGTSGEYEQYF	TGCGCCAGCAGCTTGGGTCTCTCCGGGACTAGCGGAGAGTACGAGCAGTACTTC	TRBD2	once	TRBJ2-7	18	TRBV5-1
CAWTLRGGHGYTF	TGTGCCTGGACTCTTAGAGGGGGACATGGCTACACCTTC	.	.	TRBJ1-2	13	TRBV30
CASSYGQVPGELFF	TGTGCCAGCAGCTATGGACAGGTCCCCGGGGAGCTGTTTTTT	TRBD1	.	TRBJ2-2	14	TRBV7-2
CASSGGTGMDEQFF	TGCGCCAGCAGCGGGGGGACAGGGATGGATGAGCAGTTCTTC	TRBD1	few	TRBJ2-1	14	TRBV5-1
CASSGTYSYEQYF	TGTGCCAGCTCCGGGACTTACTCCTACGAGCAGTACTTC	.	.	TRBJ2-7	13	TRBV11-3
CASSRVLGEKLFF	TGTGCCAGCAGCAGGGTGTTGGGTGAAAAACTGTTTTTT	.	.	TRBJ1-4	13	TRBV6-5
CASNDGRQNEQFF	TGTGCCAGCAACGACGGGAGGCAGAATGAGCAGTTCTTC	TRBD2	.	TRBJ2-1	13	TRBV27
CASSQASRGQGDTQYF	TGCGCCAGCAGCCAAGCCTCCAGGGGGCAGGGAGATACGCAGTATTTT	TRBD1	few	TRBJ2-3	16	TRBV4-1
CASSYTDTRKGAFF	TGTGCCAGCAGTTACACGGACACAAGAAAGGGAGCTTTCTTT	.	.	TRBJ1-1	14	TRBV6-2/TRBV6-3
CASSYPKTGNPYEQYF	TGTGCCAGCAGTTACCCAAAAACAGGGAACCCCTACGAGCAGTACTTC	.	.	TRBJ2-7	16	TRBV6-2/TRBV6-3
CASRQVNTGELFF	TGTGCCAGCAGGCAGGTTAACACCGGGGAGCTGTTTTTT	.	once	TRBJ2-2	13	TRBV28
CASSNDQPQHF	TGTGCCAGCAGCAATGATCAGCCCCAGCATTTT	.	few	TRBJ1-5	11	TRBV12-3/TRBV12-4
CASSGDRGTEAFF	TGTGCCAGCAGCGGGGACAGGGGCACTGAAGCTTTCTTT	TRBD1	.	TRBJ1-1	13	TRBV6-4
CASSLSGRNTEAFF	TGCGCCAGCAGCTTGAGCGGGAGGAACACTGAAGCTTTCTTT	.	.	TRBJ1-1	14	TRBV5-1
CASTPVGPSAGTRNTGELFF	TGTGCCAGTACCCCGGTGGGGCCGAGCGCCGGGACACGGAACACCGGGGAGCTGTTTTTT	.	.	TRBJ2-2	20	TRBV19
CASRTGGTEAFF	TGTGCCAGCAGGACAGGGGGTACTGAAGCTTTCTTT	TRBD1	.	TRBJ1-1	12	TRBV6-5
CASSSPIPGYGYTF	TGTGCCAGCAGTTCCCCGATCCCAGGGTATGGCTACACCTTC	.	few	TRBJ1-2	14	TRBV28
CASSVEGQTYEQYF	TGTGCCAGCAGCGTTGAGGGACAAACCTACGAGCAGTACTTC	.	.	TRBJ2-7	14	TRBV9
CASSLEVDEKLFF	TGTGCCAGCAGTTTAGAGGTCGATGAAAAACTGTTTTTT	.	once	TRBJ1-4	13	TRBV6-5
CATCRQGIPYGYTF	TGTGCCACCTGTCGACAGGGAATTCCCTATGGCTACACCTTC	TRBD1	few	TRBJ1-2	14	TRBV28
CASTHPGQRNTIYF	TGTGCCAGCACTCACCCGGGACAACGAAACACCATATATTTT	.	.	TRBJ1-3	14	TRBV28
CASSRTATNTEAFF	TGTGCCAGCTCCAGGACAGCGACAAACACTGAAGCTTTCTTT	.	.	TRBJ1-1	14	TRBV9
CASSSRTGETEAFF	TGCGCCAGCAGCTCCCGGACAGGGGAAACTGAAGCTTTCTTT	TRBD1	.	TRBJ1-1	14	TRBV5-1